The T cell receptor (beta chain) described here comes from a study of T cell responses to AZD1222 COVID-19 vaccine. Background on the study: Pooled together were second doses at about 4 or about 12 weeks.

Sequencing was performed with immunoSEQ multiplex PCR; in TCRdb, only in-frame clones are kept and a portion is missing. The sample holds under 95,000 clones, 86% seen once. As concerns this clone: Its antigen is not identified.

General observations from the study: Donors in the cohort were predominantly white British and more often female, and clonal diversity was possibly underestimated. Distributed over spike, vaccine-associated CD4 TCRs predominated at 160-218 and 743-854. Just a handful of people given AZD1222 tested seropositive at baseline.

The V end lost 4 bases, the J end lost 4 bases, and 8 bases lay between the germline ends. This CDR3 is 12 amino acids long. The V gene's germline CDR1 is LNHDA and CDR2 SQIVND (reference sequence). The sample here was peripheral blood, taken on day 0 of AZD1222 vaccination. V and J are TRBV19 and TRBJ2-7; D is undetermined. This receptor was taken from an adult in good health. The CDR3 region has the DNA TGTGCCAGTAGTACAAGAGATTACGAGCAGTACTTC. This translates into CASSTRDYEQYF.